This T cell receptor beta chain appears in the sequencing data of a study of T cell repertoires in cytomegalovirus infection (dated by TCRdb to between 2017 and 2020). General notes on the study: Because public TCR beta signatures pointed to carriage of CMV infection together with the matching HLA type, the HLA type of each donor mattered for the analysis. The investigation overall reported the following: In the ex vivo response, HLA-C-restricted CMV-specific TCR beta clonotypes were dominant, and in two of eight donors the single most frequent clonotype came from this HLA-C-restricted group. Carriers of CMV infection plus the relevant HLA type were discriminated by the cumulative frequency of public TCR beta family members in the study cohort and in an independent approximately 400-donor cohort.

Sequenced using an Illumina HiSeq 1500. TCRdb's own reprocessing of the public reads used fastp at Q25 and MiXCR and kept productive beta chains. Entries that share a CDR3 protein sequence are merged under the most common genes and DNA. This sample holds approximately 170,000 distinct CDR3 sequences; about a sixth were observed only once. The ten most abundant clones make up 18% of the sample. In its sample, this clonotype was seen a few times. This clone's antigen is unknown. No quality values exist for individual bases; no much larger clone is one base distant. The trim is 7 bases for V and 0 bases for J, with a gap of 13 bases between the germline ends. According to the germline V gene, CDR1 reads SQVTM and CDR2 reads ANQGSEA. There are 13 amino acids in the CDR3, from cysteine to phenylalanine inclusive. Just CDR3 DNA is preserved here, 39 bases in frame from base 1.

The sequenced sample was CD8+ T cells from PBMCs. This TCR derives from a human donor in good health (CMV status not recorded). Some clones in this sample may be carry-over from other donors' samples. The chain couples TRBV29-1 to TRBJ2-7; the best D guess is TRBD2, with 5 bases matching. Here is the DNA: TGCAGCGCCGGAACTGGGAGCTCCTACGAGCAGTACTTC. It specifies CSAGTGSSYEQYF.